Shown below are 18 T cell receptor beta chains from a single sample sequenced in a study of blood T cell repertoires in COVID-19. Generated by immunoSEQ multiplex PCR, the TCRdb table keeps only in-frame clones and is missing some. The table lists roughly 430,000 clones, nearly 90% of them singletons. Sequenced input: PBMCs or T cells enriched from blood (not recorded which). These receptors came from a woman aged 18 to 35 who had been exposed to COVID-19.

The rearrangement links TRBV9 to TRBJ1-2, with no clear D. The CDR3 length is 15 residues. Trimming removed 0 bases at V and 4 bases at J, with 13 bases between. The germline gives CDR1 SGDLS, CDR2 YYNGEE. The CDR3 spells CASSVALEASYGYTF. The CDR3 coding sequence is TGTGCCAGCAGCGTAGCTCTAGAGGCCTCCTATGGCTACACCTTC.

The chain couples TRBV4-1 to TRBJ1-2; D might be TRBD1 (5 bases). The CDR3 is 13 residues long. Trimming removed 7 bases from V and 5 bases from J, with 14 bases in between. CDR1 is MGHRA and CDR2 is YSYEKL in the germline V gene. The chain's CDR3 is CASKELGGYGYTF. In DNA form, the CDR3 reads TGCGCCAGCAAGGAATTGGGGGGTTATGGCTACACCTTC.

The V call is TRBV4-2, the J call TRBJ2-3, with 11 bases aligning to TRBD2. CDR3 size: 21 residues. Germline CDR1 is LGHNA and CDR2 is YNFKEQ. Germline trimming cut 1 base from V and 0 bases from J; bases unmatched to any gene: 15. The CDR3 spells CASSQGILTSGGAYSTDTQYF. DNA for the CDR3: TGTGCCAGCAGCCAAGGCATCCTAACTAGCGGGGGCGCATATAGCACAGATACGCAGTATTTT.

This clone was counted between two and nine times. One end of the junction fails to match germline, which may point to a read error. The sample carries other DNA sequences with the same CDR3. This chain uses TRBV5-1 with TRBJ1-2; D unresolved. The germline CDR1 and CDR2 sequences are SGHRS and YFSETQ. This CDR3 contains 13 residues. CDR3 sequence reads: CASSLDGNYGYTF. CDR3 nucleotide sequence: TGCGCCAGCAGTTTGGACGGTAACTATGGCTACACCTTC.

The V gene is TRBV28, the J gene TRBJ1-5; possible D gene TRBD1, 6 bases. Germline lookup yields CDR1 MDHEN and CDR2 SYDVKM. Trimming removed 5 bases at V and 6 bases at J, with 11 bases between. The CDR3 has 13 residues. CDR3 nucleotides: TGTGCCAGCAGTCACCGGGACACTCAGCCCCAGCATTTT. Amino acids: CASSHRDTQPQHF.

The CDR3 DNA reads as TGTGCCAGAAGCGGGGGCCGAGGAAACACCATATATTTT. Translation gives CARSGGRGNTIYF. The gene calls are TRBV5-3 and TRBJ1-3, with a weak D call TRBD1 (6 bases). TRBV5-3 has ORF status, its function being uncertain. V lost 4 bases, J lost 4 bases, and 9 bases lay in between. This CDR3 is 13 amino acids long.

The chain combines TRBV2 with TRBJ1-3; D might be TRBD1 (6 bases). Trimming took off 5 bases at V and 4 bases at J, with 9 bases between the two ends. From germline, CDR1 is SNHLY and CDR2 FYNNEI. The CDR3 is 13 amino acids. The CDR3 region has the DNA TGTGCCAGCAGTCGCGGACAGGGAAACACCATATATTTT. Translation gives CASSRGQGNTIYF.

This clone was seen more than once but under ten times. This chain joins TRBV2 and TRBJ2-1, with a possible D match to TRBD2 (5 bases). The CDR3 is 13 residues long. The germline V and J ends were trimmed by 6 bases and 4 bases, with 10 bases remaining between them. Looked up from germline, CDR1 is SNHLY and CDR2 is FYNNEI. The CDR3 DNA is TGTGCCAGCAGACCGGACTCGTACAATGAGCAGTTCTTC. Translating gives CASRPDSYNEQFF.

The V call is TRBV13, the J call TRBJ2-1, with 11 bases that match TRBD2. Germline-derived CDR1 and CDR2 are PRHDT and FYEKMQ (reference sequence). After removal of 3 bases from V and 3 bases from J, the junction contained 4 bases not matched to a gene. The CDR3 has 16 residues. For the CDR3, the DNA is TGTGCCAGCAGCTTCCCTAGCGGGGGGAACTACAATGAGCAGTTCTTC. It is translated as CASSFPSGGNYNEQFF. Combining the CDR3 with reference TRBV13 and TRBJ2-1 gives the whole variable domain AAGVIQSPRHLIKEKRETATLKCYPIPRHDTVYWYQQGPGQDPQFLISFYEKMQSDKGSIPDRFSAQQFSDYHSELNMSSLELGDSALYFCASSFPSGGNYNEQFFGPGTRLTVL.

This chain's CDR3 is CASSLTTRGPGTDTQYF. The CDR3 DNA is TGTGCCAGCAGCTTAACGACCAGGGGGCCGGGGACAGATACGCAGTATTTT. This sequence joins TRBV7-3 and TRBJ2-3; 8 positions agree with TRBD1. The CDR3 is 17 residues long. V gave up 0 bases and J gave up 3 bases; unmatched junction bases: 8. CDR1 and CDR2 (germline): SGHTA, FQGTGA.

This clone was recorded many times. This chain uses TRBV6-1 with TRBJ2-5, with 14 bases identical to TRBD2. Germline V CDR1 and CDR2: MNHNS, SASEGT. The CDR3 is made up of 17 amino acids. Trimming removed 3 bases from V and 1 base from J; junction bases left unmatched: 4. The CDR3 sequence is CASSERLAGGPQETQYF. The CDR3, as DNA: TGTGCCAGCAGTGAGCGACTAGCGGGAGGGCCCCAAGAGACCCAGTACTTC.

The V and J genes are TRBV25-1 and TRBJ1-1, with 8 nucleotides matching TRBD1. Germline CDR1 and CDR2: MGHDK and SYGVNS. The CDR3 runs to 15 residues. The ends lost 5 bases at V and 1 base at J; junction bases unmatched: 6. CDR3: CASSPPGQGNTEAFF. CDR3 nucleotides: TGTGCCAGCAGTCCTCCCGGACAGGGGAACACTGAAGCTTTCTTT.

The chain has TRBV7-9 and TRBJ2-7; D is possibly TRBD1 (6 bases). The CDR3 runs to 17 residues. Trimming cost V 5 bases and J 5 bases, with 25 bases left between them. In germline, CDR1 is SEHNR, CDR2 FQNEAQ (reference sequence). CDR3 DNA sequence: TGTGCCAGCAGCAACGAGTTCGGGGTGGCCAGGGGTGACGAGCAGTACTTC. As protein: CASSNEFGVARGDEQYF.

The chain recombines TRBV6-5 with TRBJ2-3; a possible D gene is TRBD2 (6 bases). This CDR3 region has 16 residues. Trimming pared 0 bases from V and 8 bases from J, leaving 18 bases between. Germline V gene lookup returns CDR1 MNHEY and CDR2 SVGAGI. The CDR3 protein is CASSYSGLAELGTQYF. The CDR3 DNA follows: TGTGCCAGCAGTTACTCGGGGTTAGCGGAGCTAGGTACGCAGTATTTT.

This chain joins TRBV6-5 and TRBJ2-5; the match to TRBD1 covers 10 bases. The germline gives CDR1 MNHEY, CDR2 SVGAGI. With 2 bases clipped from V and 4 bases from J, the junction kept 7 bases outside the gene matches. The length of the CDR3 is 16 residues. In DNA form, the CDR3 reads TGTGCCAGCAGTTACATCCCGGGACAGGGGACAGAGACCCAGTACTTC. Encoded protein: CASSYIPGQGTETQYF.

This chain's CDR3 is CASSPRTGAGELFF. The CDR3 nucleotides are TGTGCCAGCAGTCCCAGGACAGGGGCCGGGGAGCTGTTTTTT. The V call is TRBV27, the J call TRBJ2-2, with 9 bases identical to TRBD1. Unmatched junction bases numbered 4, after V lost 5 bases and J lost 6 bases. In germline, CDR1 is MNHEY, CDR2 SMNVEV (reference sequence). The CDR3 consists of 14 residues.

The chain joins TRBV28 to TRBJ1-2, with a possible D match to TRBD1 (6 bases). Trimming left V 5 bases short and J 4 bases short, with 14 bases between. The CDR3 covers 14 residues. In germline, CDR1 is MDHEN, CDR2 SYDVKM. The CDR3 DNA is TGTGCCAGCAGTCCCGGACAGCTTTCCTATGGCTACACCTTC. Protein sequence: CASSPGQLSYGYTF.

The chain joins TRBV5-6 to TRBJ2-2; 12 positions match TRBD1. From germline, CDR1 is SGHDT and CDR2 YYEEEE. V lost 0 bases and J lost 3; bases outside the gene matches: 0. The CDR3 covers 16 residues. CDR3 nucleotide sequence: TGTGCCAGCAGCTTGGGGGACAGGGGGCACACCGGGGAGCTGTTTTTT. Translated, it gives CASSLGDRGHTGELFF.